Shown below are 7 T cell receptor beta chains from a single sample sequenced in a study of T cell responses to AZD1222 COVID-19 vaccine. The repertoire was sequenced with immunoSEQ multiplex PCR; TCRdb's copy has only in-frame clones and lacks some. The table lists around 150,000 clones, approximately 90% of them singletons. Sample: peripheral blood, taken 28 days after the second AZD1222 dose. These TCRs come from an adult who received the AZD1222 COVID-19 vaccine.

V and J are TRBV5-1 and TRBJ2-3; D gene uncertain. The CDR3 extends over 15 amino acids. V gave up 0 bases and J gave up 2 bases, with 10 bases separating them. Per germline, CDR1 SGHRS and CDR2 YFSETQ. CDR3 coding DNA: TGCGCCAGCAGCTTGGAGGGCAGAGTCACAGATACGCAGTATTTT. Protein sequence: CASSLEGRVTDTQYF.

The V gene is TRBV7-9, the J gene TRBJ2-3; D is undetermined. Looked up from germline, CDR1 is SEHNR and CDR2 is FQNEAQ (reference sequence). The CDR3 extends over 15 amino acids. V lost 1 base and J lost 2, with 10 bases in between. The CDR3 region has the DNA TGTGCCAGCAGCTTAGGTACACCAACCACAGATACGCAGTATTTT. Its translation: CASSLGTPTTDTQYF.

This clone showed up just once. The genes are TRBV27 and TRBJ1-2, with TRBD1 matching 8 bases. Looked up from germline, CDR1 is MNHEY and CDR2 is SMNVEV (reference sequence). The ends lost 4 bases at V and 8 bases at J; junction bases unmatched: 9. The CDR3 runs 14 residues. The CDR3 DNA reads as TGTGCCAGCAGTTCCTATGGACAGGGCAGGGGCTACACCTTC. This translates into CASSSYGQGRGYTF.

This chain connects TRBV27 to TRBJ1-1, with D perhaps TRBD1 (6 bases). The CDR3 consists of 11 residues. Trimming shortened V by 5 bases and J by 7 bases, and 8 bases separated the two germline ends. Germline V gives CDR1 MNHEY, CDR2 SMNVEV (reference sequence). This CDR3 reads CASSTGYEAFF. CDR3 in DNA: TGTGCCAGCAGTACAGGGTATGAAGCTTTCTTT.

The chain uses TRBV7-2 and TRBJ2-7; 12 nucleotides line up with TRBD2. The CDR3 covers 15 residues. V lost 6 bases, J lost 3 bases, and 6 bases stayed unmatched. Germline values: CDR1 SGHTA, CDR2 FQGNSA. CDR3 coding DNA: TGTGCCAGCAGAAACCCGGGACTAGCGGGCTACGAGCAGTACTTC. Encoded protein: CASRNPGLAGYEQYF. The whole variable domain, filled in from reference TRBV7-2 and TRBJ2-7, reads GAGVSQSPSNKVTEKGKDVELRCDPISGHTALYWYRQSLGQGLEFLIYFQGNSAPDKSGLPSDRFSAERTGGSVSTLTIQRTQQEDSAVYLCASRNPGLAGYEQYFGPGTRLTVT.

The V and J genes are TRBV29-1 and TRBJ1-3; the D is unclear. The CDR3 has 11 amino acids. The germline gives CDR1 SQVTM, CDR2 ANQGSEA. V gave up 6 bases and J gave up 3 bases, with 6 bases separating them. The CDR3 spells CSVSGGNTIYF. In DNA, the CDR3 is TGCAGCGTGAGTGGTGGAAACACCATATATTTT.

The gene calls are TRBV11-2 and TRBJ2-2; no clear D. V was pared by 1 base and J by 2 bases, with 14 bases between. Germline loops: CDR1 SGHAT, CDR2 FQNNGV. This CDR3 comprises 17 residues. DNA of the CDR3: TGTGCCAGCAGCTTAGTGTCACCGATTCCTAACACCGGGGAGCTGTTTTTT. This gives the protein CASSLVSPIPNTGELFF.